Presented here are 21 T cell receptor beta chains from one specimen sequenced in a study of neurological immune-mediated disorders. Each CDR3 protein gets one entry after TCRdb re-called the 5' RACE reads with MiXCR. The sample has about 55,000 distinct CDR3 sequences, 4% seen once. The sequencing input was CD4+ T cells from blood. The receptors were gathered from a woman aged 40-49 years with multiple sclerosis.

This clonotype was counted ten times or more. V usage is TRBV20-1 and J usage is TRBJ2-1, with D tentatively TRBD1 (6 bases). V lost 8 bases and J lost 7, with 18 bases in between. CDR3 size: 13 residues. Germline values: CDR1 DFQATT, CDR2 SNEGSKA (reference sequence). CDR3: CSPKGGAANEQFF. The CDR3, as DNA: TGCAGTCCCAAAGGGGGAGCGGCTAATGAGCAGTTCTTC.

This clonotype was counted at least ten times. The genes are TRBV5-1 and TRBJ1-2; D gene unclear. CDR3 length: 15 amino acids. Germline V lookup: CDR1 SGHRS, CDR2 YFSETQ. The ends were cut back, 0 bases at V and 3 bases at J, with 12 bases in the middle. For the CDR3, the DNA is TGCGCCAGCAGCTTGGGGGGAGCCTACGACTATGGCTACACCTTC. This gives the protein CASSLGGAYDYGYTF.

Ten or more counts support this clonotype. CDR3 residues: CASSWDGSSYEQYF. The CDR3 bases are TGTGCCAGCAGCTGGGACGGATCATCCTACGAGCAGTACTTC. The chain uses TRBV4-2 and TRBJ2-7, with D possibly called TRBD1 or TRBD2 (5 bases each). Trimming shortened V by 5 bases and J by 1 base, and 12 bases separated the two germline ends. Germline V gene lookup returns CDR1 LGHNA and CDR2 YNFKEQ. The CDR3 spans 14 residues.

This clonotype was seen ten or more times. This chain links TRBV20-1 with TRBJ2-5; the D call may be TRBD1 or TRBD2 (6 bases each). Per the germline V gene, CDR1 is DFQATT and CDR2 is SNEGSKA (reference sequence). This CDR3 has 13 residues. V was cut by 5 bases and J by 4 bases, with 14 bases left in between. CDR3 loop: CSASGALSETQYF. The CDR3 DNA is TGCAGTGCTTCGGGGGCCCTGTCAGAGACCCAGTACTTC.

Ten or more counts support this clonotype. This chain joins TRBV28 and TRBJ2-3; D is perhaps TRBD2 (5 bases). The CDR3 contains 15 residues. The germline CDR1 and CDR2 sequences are MDHEN and SYDVKM. The V gene lost 5 bases and the J gene lost 2 bases, with 14 bases spanning the gap. CDR3 in amino acids: CASSPPDGLTDTQYF. The CDR3, as DNA: TGTGCCAGCAGTCCCCCGGACGGACTCACAGATACGCAGTATTTT.

There are many counts of this clonotype. V is TRBV12-3 or TRBV12-4 and J is TRBJ2-3; D is uncertain. V gave up 6 bases and J gave up 2 bases, with 12 bases separating them. This CDR3 has 14 amino acids. The CDR3 reads CASSPPGVTDTQYF. CDR3 nucleotides: TGTGCCAGCAGCCCTCCGGGTGTCACAGATACGCAGTATTTT.

There are many counts of this clonotype. The V and J genes are TRBV18 and TRBJ2-3, with 7 bases fitting TRBD2. Germline V gene sequence: CDR1 KGHSH, CDR2 LQKENI. V dropped 1 base and J dropped 3; count of bases not matched to a gene: 7. The CDR3 is 16 amino acids. CDR3 region: CASSPRLRGTTDTQYF. CDR3 bases: TGTGCCAGCTCACCACGTCTGCGGGGGACGACAGATACGCAGTATTTT.

This clonotype has at least ten counts. The chain joins TRBV18 to TRBJ2-1; TRBD1 agrees at 7 bases. The CDR3 has 14 amino acids. V shed 6 bases and J 3 bases; nucleotides not matched to a gene: 5. The germline V gene has CDR1 KGHSH and CDR2 LQKENI. CDR3 sequence: CASSSRDSYNEQFF. The CDR3 DNA reads as TGTGCCAGCTCGTCCCGGGACAGCTACAATGAGCAGTTCTTC. The full variable domain, completed using reference TRBV18 and TRBJ2-1, is NAGVMQNPRHLVRRRGQEARLRCSPMKGHSHVYWYRQLPEEGLKFMVYLQKENIIDESGMPKERFSAEFPKEGPSILRIQQVVRGDSAAYFCASSSRDSYNEQFFGPGTRLTVL.

Many counts were recorded for this clonotype. This chain links TRBV5-1 with TRBJ2-3; 9 bases are shared with TRBD1. The CDR3 is 16 residues long. The junction had 9 bases not matched to a gene; V was cut back by 5 bases and J by 2 bases. Per germline, CDR1 SGHRS and CDR2 YFSETQ. In nucleotides, the CDR3 is TGCGCCAGCAGACCAGACAGGGGGAAGTTCACAGATACGCAGTATTTT. It encodes CASRPDRGKFTDTQYF.

The CDR3 region is CASKEDRDSPLHF. The CDR3 DNA reads as TGTGCCAGCAAGGAGGACAGAGACTCACCCCTCCACTTT. The gene calls are TRBV2 and TRBJ1-6; tentatively, D is TRBD1 (6 bases). CDR1 is SNHLY and CDR2 is FYNNEI in the germline V gene. The V gene lost 7 bases and the J gene lost 10 bases, with 14 bases spanning the gap. This CDR3 has 13 amino acids. The full variable domain, with the rest looked up from reference TRBV2 and TRBJ1-6, is EPEVTQTPSHQVTQMGQEVILRCVPISNHLYFYWYRQILGQKVEFLVSFYNNEISEKSEIFDDQFSVERPDGSNFTLKIRSTKLEDSAMYFCASKEDRDSPLHFGNGTRLTVT.

This clonotype was found many times. This chain links TRBV5-1 with TRBJ2-2; 14 bases line up with TRBD2. The CDR3 is 17 amino acids. Trimming took 5 bases from V and 6 from J; bases not matched to a gene: 9. Germline V CDR1 and CDR2: SGHRS, YFSETQ. The CDR3 protein is CASRLTSGGAWAGELFF. The CDR3 nucleotides are TGCGCCAGCAGACTGACTAGCGGGGGGGCCTGGGCCGGGGAGCTGTTTTTT. The variable domain in full, with the rest retrieved from reference TRBV5-1 and TRBJ2-2, is KAGVTQTPRYLIKTRGQQVTLSCSPISGHRSVSWYQQTPGQGLQFLFEYFSETQRNKGNFPGRFSGRQFSNSRSEMNVSTLELGDSALYLCASRLTSGGAWAGELFFGEGSRLTVL.

The sample holds many counts of this clonotype. CDR3 nucleotides: TGCAGTGCTAGAGGCCAGTCGGGGGCGGCCTATGGCTACACCTTC. Translation: CSARGQSGAAYGYTF. The V gene is TRBV20-1, the J gene TRBJ1-2; a possible D gene is TRBD1 (6 bases). Trimming shortened V by 1 base and J by 4 bases, and 16 bases separated the two germline ends. Germline loops: CDR1 DFQATT, CDR2 SNEGSKA (reference sequence). The CDR3 totals 15 residues.

This clonotype has a handful of counts. The rearrangement joins TRBV7-9 to TRBJ1-2; TRBD1 agrees at 11 bases. The CDR3 contains 16 residues. With V trimmed by 1 base and J by 4 bases, 5 bases remained unmatched. Germline values: CDR1 SEHNR, CDR2 FQNEAQ (reference sequence). The CDR3 sequence: CASSLVAGTGGYGYTF. The CDR3 DNA follows: TGTGCCAGCAGCTTAGTTGCCGGGACAGGGGGCTATGGCTACACCTTC. Using reference TRBV7-9 and TRBJ1-2 for the parts outside the CDR3, the full variable domain is DTGVSQNPRHKITKRGQNVTFRCDPISEHNRLYWYRQTLGQGPEFLTYFQNEAQLEKSRLLSDRFSAERPKGSFSTLEIQRTEQGDSAMYLCASSLVAGTGGYGYTFGSGTRLTVV.

This clonotype was observed many times. The genes are TRBV5-1 and TRBJ2-3; D ambiguous. The CDR3 is made up of 15 amino acids. Germline CDR1 and CDR2: SGHRS and YFSETQ. Trimming left V 3 bases short and J 6 bases short, with 17 bases between. CDR3 amino acids: CASSSTMDPRDTQYF. The CDR3 bases are TGCGCCAGCAGCTCTACCATGGACCCACGTGATACGCAGTATTTT.

This clonotype was recorded a few times. The V gene is TRBV5-1, the J gene TRBJ2-3, with D maybe TRBD2 (5 bases). The CDR3 sequence is 15 residues long. Germline V gene sequence: CDR1 SGHRS, CDR2 YFSETQ. Trimming took 5 bases from V and 0 from J, leaving 13 bases between them. CDR3 sequence (DNA): TGCGCCAGCAGTGCGGGCCCAATAAGCACAGATACGCAGTATTTT. Its translation: CASSAGPISTDTQYF.

This clonotype was seen at least ten times. V gene TRBV5-1 combines with J gene TRBJ2-3; a possible D gene is TRBD1 (5 bases). The V and J ends lost 4 bases and 2 bases respectively, with 11 bases between them. Germline lookup yields CDR1 SGHRS and CDR2 YFSETQ. The CDR3 is 14 residues long. The CDR3 DNA reads as TGCGCCAGCAGCCTAGGGGCACTCACAGATACGCAGTATTTT. Encoded protein: CASSLGALTDTQYF.

This clonotype was found many times. This chain uses TRBV5-1 with TRBJ2-3; possible D gene TRBD1, 6 bases. CDR1 and CDR2 (germline): SGHRS, YFSETQ. V was pared by 4 bases and J by 3 bases, with 9 bases between. There are 13 residues in the CDR3. The CDR3, as DNA: TGCGCCAGCAGCAGGGGGTGGACAGATACGCAGTATTTT. It yields the protein CASSRGWTDTQYF.

This clonotype was counted many times. V gene TRBV18 combines with J gene TRBJ1-2, with unresolved D. With 2 bases removed from V and 14 bases from J, the gap between germline ends came to 15 bases. The CDR3 has 12 amino acids. CDR1 is KGHSH and CDR2 is LQKENI in the germline V gene. CDR3 coding DNA: TGTGCCAGCTCACCATCGGTGGACGCGGCTACCTTC. It translates to CASSPSVDAATF.

This clonotype was seen repeatedly, ten times or more. This chain connects TRBV18 to TRBJ2-7; TRBD1 or TRBD2 may be the D gene (6 bases each). The V end was cut by 6 bases, the J end by 1 base, with 16 bases between. The CDR3 consists of 15 residues. Germline CDR1 is KGHSH and CDR2 is LQKENI. The CDR3 loop reads CASSTGGGPSYEQYF. CDR3 bases: TGTGCCAGCTCTACCGGGGGCGGGCCGTCCTACGAGCAGTACTTC.

This clonotype was recorded at least ten times. This chain connects TRBV12-3 or TRBV12-4 to TRBJ1-6; the D is unclear. V was shortened by 7 bases and J by 9 bases, with 16 bases between the two germline ends. This CDR3 region has 14 residues. The DNA for the CDR3 is TGTGCCAGCACTCCGGGAAACTTGCTTTCACCCCTCCACTTT. Translating it yields CASTPGNLLSPLHF.

This clonotype has at least ten counts. V gene TRBV11-2 combines with J gene TRBJ2-1; TRBD2 matches at 7 bases. This CDR3 region has 14 residues. The V gene's germline CDR1 is SGHAT and CDR2 FQNNGV. The V segment lost 3 bases and the J segment 5 bases; nucleotides outside the gene matches: 4. CDR3: CASSFLRGDNEQFF. The CDR3 DNA reads as TGTGCCAGCAGCTTCCTCCGGGGGGACAATGAGCAGTTCTTC.